The 20 T cell receptor beta chains given below trace back to one sample, sequenced in a study of T cells in Graves' hyperthyroidism and ophthalmopathy (dated by TCRdb to the late 2010s). The library was made by multiplex PCR. Sequencing took place on an Illumina HiSeq 2000. The TCR beta CDR3 regions were amplified from the RNA transcripts. The first round of RT-PCR for the TCR CDR3 was performed with the HTBI primer set and the Qiagen OneStep RT-PCR kit. TCRdb cleaned the public reads at Q25 with fastp, built clones with MiXCR and kept in-frame beta chains. Each CDR3 protein gets just one entry, which takes the most common genes and DNA from the rows behind it. This sample gives around 580,000 distinct CDR3 sequences in total; around 17% of them show up just once. The top ten constitute 15% to 20% of the sample. Sequenced material: blood. The receptors were sampled from a woman younger than 35 with Graves' hyperthyroidism.

This clonotype was observed a few times. This chain links TRBV7-2 with TRBJ1-4; D is possibly TRBD1 (5 bases). In germline, CDR1 is SGHTA, CDR2 FQGNSA. The CDR3 runs to 14 residues. Between the trimmed V and J ends, which lost 11 bases and 2 bases, there was a span of 15 bases. The CDR3 spells CAVGGGITNEKLFF. In nucleotides, the CDR3 is TGTGCCGTCGGGGGGGGGATCACTAATGAAAAACTGTTTTTT.

This clonotype was detected a few times. The chain is built from TRBV18 and TRBJ2-7; TRBD2 agrees at 9 bases. This CDR3 is built from 16 residues. Germline trimming cut 5 bases from V and 5 bases from J; bases unmatched to any gene: 13. The germline V gene encodes CDR1 KGHSH and CDR2 LQKENI. The CDR3 bases are TGTGCCAGCTCAGCAGGACCGGGACTAGCTGGCCACGAGCAGTACTTC. Protein sequence: CASSAGPGLAGHEQYF.

This clonotype was seen at least ten times. This chain links TRBV29-1 with TRBJ2-7; D is possibly TRBD2 (6 bases). This CDR3 region has 13 residues. Germline CDR1 is SQVTM and CDR2 is ANQGSEA. The V and J ends lost 2 bases and 6 bases respectively, with 14 bases between them. CDR3 DNA sequence: TGCAGCGTTGAAAGCGGAGGGAACTCCGAGCAGTACTTC. Amino acid sequence: CSVESGGNSEQYF.

The CDR3 DNA reads TGCGCCAGCAGCCAAGCTCAAGGGACAGGTCGAGAGACCCAGTACTTC. Translated: CASSQAQGTGRETQYF. The rearrangement uses TRBV4-1 and TRBJ2-5; 8 nucleotides align to TRBD1. CDR1 is MGHRA, CDR2 YSYEKL, per germline. CDR3 length: 16 amino acids. V dropped 1 base and J dropped 4; count of bases not matched to a gene: 8.

The chain uses TRBV19 and TRBJ1-6; unclear D gene. Trimming shortened V by 7 bases and J by 0 bases, and 22 bases separated the two germline ends. Germline CDR1 is LNHDA and CDR2 is SQIVND (reference sequence). The CDR3 spans 19 residues. DNA of the CDR3: TGTGCCAGTAAACTCATTGGAGACACCCGCAGCTCCTATAATTCACCCCTCCACTTT. This encodes CASKLIGDTRSSYNSPLHF.

The chain recombines TRBV29-1 with TRBJ1-2; 10 bases fit TRBD1. The germline V gene has CDR1 SQVTM and CDR2 ANQGSEA. There are 13 residues in the CDR3. Trimming removed 6 bases from V and 8 bases from J; junction bases left unmatched: 9. The CDR3: CSVAPGQGDGYTF. In nucleotides, the CDR3 is TGCAGCGTCGCGCCCGGACAGGGGGACGGCTACACCTTC.

The J gene is TRBJ1-2, the V gene TRBV4-2, with TRBD1 matching over 8 bases. The germline V gene has CDR1 LGHNA and CDR2 YNFKEQ. V was clipped by 3 bases and J by 5 bases; unmatched bases: 8. This CDR3 is 15 amino acids long. In nucleotides, the CDR3 is TGTGCCAGCAGCCACGCTTCAGGGGGCGAGTATGGCTACACCTTC. Translation gives CASSHASGGEYGYTF.

This clonotype has just a few counts. The chain couples TRBV12-3 or TRBV12-4 to TRBJ2-1; D may be TRBD1 or TRBD2 (6 bases each). V dropped 6 bases and J dropped 7 bases, with 13 bases sitting between them. The CDR3 extends over 13 amino acids. The CDR3 DNA sequence: TGTGCCAGCAGGGGCCAGGGGAGGAATGAGCAGTTCTTC. This encodes CASRGQGRNEQFF.

This clonotype was counted at least ten times. The rearrangement joins TRBV28 to TRBJ1-5; the D is unclear. The CDR3 covers 15 residues. Germline V gene sequence: CDR1 MDHEN, CDR2 SYDVKM. V was clipped by 5 bases and J by 1 base, with 12 bases between them. CDR3 loop: CASSPVRTSNQPQHF. The CDR3 DNA follows: TGTGCCAGCAGTCCTGTTCGGACCAGCAATCAGCCCCAGCATTTT. The variable domain in full, completed from reference TRBV28 and TRBJ1-5, reads DVKVTQSSRYLVKRTGEKVFLECVQDMDHENMFWYRQDPGLGLRLIYFSYDVKMKEKGDIPEGYSVSREKKERFSLILESASTNQTSMYLCASSPVRTSNQPQHFGDGTRLSIL.

Concerning this clonotype: A read error may produce the germline difference seen at one junction end. V is TRBV20-1 and J is TRBJ1-2, with D uncertain. There are 13 residues in the CDR3. The germline V gene has CDR1 DFQATT and CDR2 SNEGSKA (reference sequence). In DNA, the CDR3 is TGCAGTGCTGGAGACTGGAGCCGCTATGGCTACACCTTC. It is translated as CSAGDWSRYGYTF.

This clonotype was recorded only once. The junction does not match germline at one end; this may be a read error. The J gene is TRBJ2-2, the V gene TRBV20-1; possible D gene TRBD1, 6 bases. The germline gives CDR1 DFQATT, CDR2 SNEGSKA (reference sequence). The CDR3 contains 14 residues. CDR3 bases: TGCAGTGCTAGAGAAGGGGGAGAACCCGGGGAGCCGTTTTTT. The encoded protein is CSAREGGEPGEPFF.

V and J are TRBV4-2 and TRBJ2-3, with a weak D call TRBD1 (5 bases). V dropped 1 base and J dropped 0 bases, with 17 bases sitting between them. This CDR3 has 18 residues. Germline V CDR1 and CDR2: LGHNA, YNFKEQ. The chain's CDR3 is CASSQVGRSEWSTDTQYF. The CDR3 region has the DNA TGTGCCAGCAGCCAAGTGGGGCGGAGCGAGTGGAGCACAGATACGCAGTATTTT.

The V call is TRBV5-1, the J call TRBJ2-3; 9 nucleotides match TRBD2. Trimming at V came to 0 bases and at J to 2 bases, leaving 10 bases not matched to a gene. This CDR3 has 18 residues. Looked up from germline, CDR1 is SGHRS and CDR2 is YFSETQ. The CDR3 loop is CASSLEGVAGVSTDTQYF. Here the CDR3 DNA reads TGCGCCAGCAGCTTGGAGGGGGTAGCGGGAGTTTCCACAGATACGCAGTATTTT.

This clonotype was observed a handful of times. V gene TRBV12-3 or TRBV12-4 combines with J gene TRBJ2-7; 8 nucleotides line up with TRBD1. The J call may be mistaken, given a closer DNA end match to TRBJ2-1. This CDR3 is built from 13 residues. Here the CDR3 DNA reads TGTGCCAGCACCCGACAGGGGCCCTACGAGCAGTTCTTC. Translation: CASTRQGPYEQFF.

The chain has TRBV6-1 and TRBJ1-4; possible D gene TRBD1, 5 bases. CDR3 length equals 14 residues. V dropped 2 bases and J dropped 8 bases, with 12 bases sitting between them. CDR1 and CDR2 (germline): MNHNS, SASEGT. The CDR3 region has the DNA TGTGCCAGCAGTGAATCCCTTAACAGGGAAAAACTGTTTTTT. Translation: CASSESLNREKLFF.

This clonotype was seen more than once but under ten times. Because it lacks the conserved phenylalanine or tryptophan at the end, this CDR3 is likely a read error. V usage is TRBV28 and J usage is TRBJ1-5; no firm D call. This CDR3 contains 14 residues. CDR1 is MDHEN and CDR2 is SYDVKM in the germline V gene. V was trimmed by 5 bases and J by 4 bases, leaving 12 bases between them. DNA of the CDR3: TGTGCCAGCAGTGAACTGGGGAGTAATCAGCCCCAGCATTCT. Amino acid sequence: CASSELGSNQPQHS.

This clonotype was counted ten times or more. The chain joins TRBV7-2 to TRBJ2-7; D might be TRBD2 (6 bases). V was shortened by 1 base and J by 6 bases, with 10 bases between the two germline ends. CDR1 SGHTA and CDR2 FQGNSA come from the germline V gene. The CDR3 length is 13 residues. The CDR3 is CASSLGAGSEQYF. Written as DNA, the CDR3 is TGTGCCAGCAGCTTAGGGGCGGGATCCGAGCAGTACTTC.

The chain uses TRBV4-2 and TRBJ2-1; D possibly uses TRBD1 or TRBD2 (5 bases each). With 1 base removed from V and 4 bases from J, the gap between germline ends came to 11 bases. This CDR3 region has 15 residues. Looked up from germline, CDR1 is LGHNA and CDR2 is YNFKEQ. As DNA, the CDR3 is TGTGCCAGCAGCCAAGCTGGGGGAGAATACAATGAGCAGTTCTTC. Amino acids: CASSQAGGEYNEQFF.

This clonotype has ten or more counts. V usage is TRBV4-3 and J usage is TRBJ1-6; D unresolved. The CDR3 is made up of 13 amino acids. V dropped 0 bases and J dropped 9 bases, with 6 bases sitting between them. Germline V lookup: CDR1 LGHNA, CDR2 YSLEER. The CDR3 is CASSQDAVSPLHF. CDR3 nucleotide sequence: TGCGCCAGCAGCCAAGATGCGGTTTCACCCCTCCACTTT.

The chain employs TRBV6-6 and TRBJ2-6; TRBD1 matches 7 bases. CDR1 and CDR2 (germline): MNHNY, SVGAGI (reference sequence). This CDR3 comprises 16 residues. Losses at the gene ends were 2 bases for V and 4 bases for J; bases not matched to a gene: 5. CDR3 in amino acids: CASSYVGGVGANVLTF. Written as DNA, the CDR3 is TGTGCCAGCAGTTACGTAGGGGGCGTAGGGGCCAACGTCCTGACTTTC.